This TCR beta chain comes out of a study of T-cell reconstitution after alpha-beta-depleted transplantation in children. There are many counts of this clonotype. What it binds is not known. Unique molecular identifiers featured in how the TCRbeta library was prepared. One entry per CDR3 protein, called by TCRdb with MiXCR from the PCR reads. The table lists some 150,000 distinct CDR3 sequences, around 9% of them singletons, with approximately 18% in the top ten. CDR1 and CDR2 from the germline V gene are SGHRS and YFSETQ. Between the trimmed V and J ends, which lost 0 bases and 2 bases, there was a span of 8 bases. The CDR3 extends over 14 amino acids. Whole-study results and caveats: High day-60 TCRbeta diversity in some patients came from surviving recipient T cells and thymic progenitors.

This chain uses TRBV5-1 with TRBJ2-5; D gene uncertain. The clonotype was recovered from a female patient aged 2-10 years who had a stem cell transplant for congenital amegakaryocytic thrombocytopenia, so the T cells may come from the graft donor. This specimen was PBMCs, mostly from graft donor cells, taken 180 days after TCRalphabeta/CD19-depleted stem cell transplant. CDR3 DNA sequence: TGCGCCAGCAGCTTGGTAGCTAGACAAGAGACCCAGTACTTC. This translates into CASSLVARQETQYF.